This entry concerns a single T cell receptor (beta chain). Its cognate antigen is unknown. Specimens obtained from alopecia areata patients comprised lesional scalp punch biopsies and peripheral blood. RNA extraction and reverse transcription yielded cDNA as sequencing template. Clones were sequenced by immunoSEQ multiplex PCR, and TCRdb holds only the in-frame ones, with some missing. The sample holds 45,000 to 70,000 clones, 96% seen once. This sample was included in a study of CD8+ T cells in alopecia areata. Broader study findings: Especially in alopecia totalis/universalis, lesional scalp showed greater clonality than normal scalp did. Although TCR sharing was seen in mice, sharing across patients was less clear, possibly for HLA-related reasons.

The CDR3 spans 15 residues. V dropped 4 bases and J dropped 3; count of bases not matched to a gene: 9. Per germline, CDR1 SGHRS and CDR2 YFSETQ. The TCR comes from a human donor with alopecia areata. The material was CD8+ T cells sorted from blood, obtained at week 0. J is TRBJ1-1 and V is TRBV5-1; 7 bases are shared with TRBD1. The CDR3 DNA reads as TGCGCCAGCAGCCGACTACAGGGGACTGACACTGAAGCTTTCTTT. This encodes CASSRLQGTDTEAFF.